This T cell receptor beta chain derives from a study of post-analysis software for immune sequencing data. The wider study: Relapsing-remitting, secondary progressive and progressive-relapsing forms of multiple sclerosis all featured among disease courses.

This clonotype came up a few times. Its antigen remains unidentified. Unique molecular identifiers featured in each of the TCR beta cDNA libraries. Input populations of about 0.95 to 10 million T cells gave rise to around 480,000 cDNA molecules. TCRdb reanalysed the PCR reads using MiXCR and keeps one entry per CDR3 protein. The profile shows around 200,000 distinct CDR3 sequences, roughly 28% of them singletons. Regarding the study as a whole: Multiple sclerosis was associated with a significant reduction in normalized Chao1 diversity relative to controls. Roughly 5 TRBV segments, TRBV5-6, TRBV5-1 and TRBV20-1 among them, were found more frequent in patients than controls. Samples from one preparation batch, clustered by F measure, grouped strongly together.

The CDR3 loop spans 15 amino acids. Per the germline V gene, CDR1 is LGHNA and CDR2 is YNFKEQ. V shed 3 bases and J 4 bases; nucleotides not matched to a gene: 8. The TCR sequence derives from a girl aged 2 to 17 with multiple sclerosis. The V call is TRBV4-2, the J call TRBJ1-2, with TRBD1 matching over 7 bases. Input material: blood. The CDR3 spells CASSQGQTGRYGYTF. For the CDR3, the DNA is TGTGCCAGCAGCCAGGGCCAGACAGGGCGCTATGGCTACACCTTC.